A selection of T cell receptor beta chains follows, all from one sample in a study of T cell responses to AZD1222 COVID-19 vaccine. Produced via immunoSEQ multiplex PCR; TCRdb's table is partial and in-frame only. Of 60,000 to 80,000 clones in the sample, around 82% were seen once. The specimen comprised peripheral blood, sampled 28 days after the second AZD1222 dose. The source of these receptors is an adult who received the AZD1222 COVID-19 vaccine. The CDR3 runs from the conserved cysteine through the conserved F or W. The D gene is left open where the match is weak. The listing skips clone size in some rows; elsewhere it reads once, few, many or a size class.

abundance: NA
j_gene: TRBJ2-5
d_gene: TRBD1
len: 15
v_gene: TRBV18
CDR3nt: TGTGCCAGCTCACCAGGGACAGGGGGCGAAGTGACCCAGTACTTC
CDR3aa: CASSPGTGGEVTQYF

abundance: NA
j_gene: TRBJ1-2
d_gene: NA
len: 13
v_gene: TRBV11-2
CDR3nt: TGTGCCAGCAGCCTAGGGGTTAACTATGGCTACACCTTC
CDR3aa: CASSLGVNYGYTF

abundance: NA
j_gene: TRBJ2-2
d_gene: NA
len: 11
v_gene: TRBV20-1
CDR3nt: TGCAGTGCTAGAGGGCCCGGGGAGCTGTTTTTT
CDR3aa: CSARGPGELFF

abundance: few
j_gene: TRBJ1-2
d_gene: NA
len: 15
v_gene: TRBV5-6
CDR3nt: TGTGCCAGCAGCTTGGCTCAGGGGACTAACTATGGCTACACCTTC
CDR3aa: CASSLAQGTNYGYTF

abundance: NA
j_gene: TRBJ2-1
d_gene: NA
len: 15
v_gene: TRBV7-2
CDR3nt: TGTGCCAGCAGCTTAGAGGCCCGACCCTACAATGAGCAGTTCTTC
CDR3aa: CASSLEARPYNEQFF

abundance: NA
j_gene: TRBJ2-1
d_gene: TRBD2
len: 14
v_gene: TRBV9
CDR3nt: TGTGCCAGCAGCGATAGCGGGAGGTTCGATGAGCAGTTCTTC
CDR3aa: CASSDSGRFDEQFF

abundance: once
j_gene: TRBJ2-1
d_gene: TRBD2
len: 17
v_gene: TRBV7-9
CDR3nt: TGTGCCAGCAGCCGGACATCGGTCCTAGCGGGATTAGGTGAGCAGTTCTTC
CDR3aa: CASSRTSVLAGLGEQFF

abundance: NA
j_gene: TRBJ2-3
d_gene: NA
len: 15
v_gene: TRBV7-3
CDR3nt: TGTGCCAGCAGCTTATTGGCGGGATTCACAGATACGCAGTATTTT
CDR3aa: CASSLLAGFTDTQYF

abundance: NA
j_gene: TRBJ2-4
d_gene: NA
len: 19
v_gene: TRBV3-1/TRBV3-2
CDR3nt: TGTGCCAGCAGCCAAGATAAAATAGGATTCCCTTTGGTCAAAAACATTCAGTACTTC
CDR3aa: CASSQDKIGFPLVKNIQYF

abundance: NA
j_gene: TRBJ2-2
d_gene: NA
len: 15
v_gene: TRBV19
CDR3nt: TGTGCCAGTAGTATCCCTACAGGGAACACCGGGGAGCTGTTTTTT
CDR3aa: CASSIPTGNTGELFF

abundance: NA
j_gene: TRBJ2-1
d_gene: NA
len: 13
v_gene: TRBV9
CDR3nt: TGTGCCAGCAGCGTAGGGGGGGCGAGTGAGCAGTTCTTC
CDR3aa: CASSVGGASEQFF

abundance: NA
j_gene: TRBJ1-1
d_gene: NA
len: 14
v_gene: TRBV7-8
CDR3nt: TGTGCCAGCAGCCCCCTTTCGGAGGAGACTGAAGCTTTCTTT
CDR3aa: CASSPLSEETEAFF

abundance: NA
j_gene: TRBJ1-2
d_gene: NA
len: 16
v_gene: TRBV9
CDR3nt: TGTGCCAGCAGCGTAGACAGCTTGGGCCTTCCCTATGGCTACACCTTC
CDR3aa: CASSVDSLGLPYGYTF

abundance: NA
j_gene: TRBJ2-5
d_gene: NA
len: 11
v_gene: TRBV2
CDR3nt: TGTGCCAGCAGTGGGGAGGAGACCCAGTACTTC
CDR3aa: CASSGEETQYF

abundance: NA
j_gene: TRBJ2-3
d_gene: TRBD1
len: 15
v_gene: TRBV28
CDR3nt: TGTGCCAGCAGTACAAACAGGGGGCTGTCAGATACGCAGTATTTT
CDR3aa: CASSTNRGLSDTQYF

abundance: once
j_gene: TRBJ1-5
d_gene: NA
len: 15
v_gene: TRBV7-2
CDR3nt: TGTGCCAGCAGCTTAGGAGTGGGCAGTCATCAGCCCCAGCATTTT
CDR3aa: CASSLGVGSHQPQHF

abundance: NA
j_gene: TRBJ2-1
d_gene: TRBD2
len: 17
v_gene: TRBV18
CDR3nt: TGTGCCAGCTCACCCTCGATTAGCGGGGAAACCTACAATGAGCAGTTCTTC
CDR3aa: CASSPSISGETYNEQFF

abundance: NA
j_gene: TRBJ2-1
d_gene: TRBD1
len: 14
v_gene: TRBV19
CDR3nt: TGTGCCAGTAGTCCCCGACTGGACAGGGTGGTTACGTTCTTC
CDR3aa: CASSPRLDRVVTFF

abundance: NA
j_gene: TRBJ2-1
d_gene: TRBD2
len: 13
v_gene: TRBV7-9
CDR3nt: TGTGCCAGCAAGACTAGCGGGAGTTATGAGCAGTTCTTC
CDR3aa: CASKTSGSYEQFF

abundance: NA
j_gene: TRBJ2-7
d_gene: NA
len: 14
v_gene: TRBV7-9
CDR3nt: TGTGCCAGCAGCTTAGGAACAGGGTTGGGAGAGCAGTACTTC
CDR3aa: CASSLGTGLGEQYF

abundance: NA
j_gene: TRBJ1-6
d_gene: TRBD1
len: 15
v_gene: TRBV4-1
CDR3nt: TGCGCCAGCAGCCACGGACAGGGGGATAATTCACCCCTCCACTTT
CDR3aa: CASSHGQGDNSPLHF

abundance: few
j_gene: TRBJ2-3
d_gene: TRBD1
len: 15
v_gene: TRBV9
CDR3nt: TGTGCCAGCAGCCCTGACAGGGGTAGCACAGATACGCAGTATTTT
CDR3aa: CASSPDRGSTDTQYF

abundance: few
j_gene: TRBJ2-1
d_gene: TRBD1
len: 15
v_gene: TRBV28
CDR3nt: TGTGCCAGCAGTTTGACCGGGACAGGAGGATTGGGGCAGTTCTTC
CDR3aa: CASSLTGTGGLGQFF

abundance: NA
j_gene: TRBJ2-3
d_gene: NA
len: 14
v_gene: TRBV24-1
CDR3nt: TGTGCCACCAGTGATTTCCGGGGCACAGATACGCAGTATTTT
CDR3aa: CATSDFRGTDTQYF

abundance: NA
j_gene: TRBJ2-7
d_gene: TRBD2
len: 14
v_gene: TRBV7-9
CDR3nt: TGTGCCAGCAGCTTGGGACTAGCGGTCTACGAGCAGTACTTC
CDR3aa: CASSLGLAVYEQYF

abundance: NA
j_gene: TRBJ2-1
d_gene: NA
len: 11
v_gene: TRBV6-6
CDR3nt: TGTGCCAGCAGTGGGGAGTCCACGGGGTTCTTC
CDR3aa: CASSGESTGFF

abundance: NA
j_gene: TRBJ2-3
d_gene: TRBD1
len: 15
v_gene: TRBV6-5
CDR3nt: TGTGCCAGCAGTAAGGACAGGGGTTTGGCAGATACGCAGTATTTT
CDR3aa: CASSKDRGLADTQYF

abundance: NA
j_gene: TRBJ2-7
d_gene: NA
len: 15
v_gene: TRBV19
CDR3nt: TGTGCCAGTAGTATACTGGCAGGGGCCACCTACGAGCAGTACTTC
CDR3aa: CASSILAGATYEQYF

abundance: NA
j_gene: TRBJ2-2
d_gene: NA
len: 14
v_gene: TRBV19
CDR3nt: TGTGCCAGTAGTGCCTGGGGGGACACCGGGGAGCTGTTTTTT
CDR3aa: CASSAWGDTGELFF

abundance: NA
j_gene: TRBJ2-2
d_gene: TRBD2
len: 17
v_gene: TRBV4-2
CDR3nt: TGTGCCAGCAGCCAGGGACTAGCGGGGCCGGGCACCGGGGAGCTGTTTTTT
CDR3aa: CASSQGLAGPGTGELFF

abundance: NA
j_gene: TRBJ1-4
d_gene: TRBD1
len: 15
v_gene: TRBV5-8
CDR3nt: TGTGCCAGCAGCATCCGGGACAGGGAAGTCGAAAAACTGTTTTTT
CDR3aa: CASSIRDREVEKLFF

abundance: NA
j_gene: TRBJ2-3
d_gene: NA
len: 16
v_gene: TRBV7-3
CDR3nt: TGTGCCAGCAGCTTAGAGGCCTACACCGGCACAGATACGCAGTATTTT
CDR3aa: CASSLEAYTGTDTQYF

abundance: NA
j_gene: TRBJ2-7
d_gene: NA
len: 12
v_gene: TRBV19
CDR3nt: TGTGCCAGTACGTCCGGGGCCTACGAGCAGTACTTC
CDR3aa: CASTSGAYEQYF

abundance: NA
j_gene: TRBJ1-1
d_gene: NA
len: 15
v_gene: TRBV30
CDR3nt: TGTGCCGGCGCGTTCCGTGGCCAGGGGTGGACTGAAGCTTTCTTT
CDR3aa: CAGAFRGQGWTEAFF

abundance: NA
j_gene: TRBJ2-5
d_gene: NA
len: 14
v_gene: TRBV30
CDR3nt: TGTGCCTGGAGTGTAGGGGGAAATGTAGGGACCCAGTACTTC
CDR3aa: CAWSVGGNVGTQYF

abundance: few
j_gene: TRBJ1-1
d_gene: NA
len: 12
v_gene: TRBV20-1
CDR3nt: TGCAGTGCTAGTGGAGGGAAAACTGAAGCTTTCTTT
CDR3aa: CSASGGKTEAFF

abundance: NA
j_gene: TRBJ1-3
d_gene: NA
len: 16
v_gene: TRBV3-1/TRBV3-2
CDR3nt: TGTGCCAGCAGCCAAGGAATGGGGCAGACTGGAAACACCATATATTTT
CDR3aa: CASSQGMGQTGNTIYF

abundance: few
j_gene: TRBJ2-7
d_gene: TRBD1
len: 13
v_gene: TRBV12-3/TRBV12-4
CDR3nt: TGTGCCAGCAGTCCTCGGACAGGGGGTGAGCAGTACTTC
CDR3aa: CASSPRTGGEQYF

abundance: NA
j_gene: TRBJ1-2
d_gene: NA
len: 12
v_gene: TRBV28
CDR3nt: TGTGCCAGCAGTCCGACGGTGGGGGGCTACACCTTC
CDR3aa: CASSPTVGGYTF

abundance: NA
j_gene: TRBJ1-3
d_gene: NA
len: 12
v_gene: TRBV29-1
CDR3nt: TGCAGCGTTGAAGTTGGGGGAAACACCATATATTTT
CDR3aa: CSVEVGGNTIYF

abundance: NA
j_gene: TRBJ2-1
d_gene: TRBD2
len: 15
v_gene: TRBV6-5
CDR3nt: TGTGCCAGCAGTTACATGGCGGGAGAAGGCAATGAGCAGTTCTTC
CDR3aa: CASSYMAGEGNEQFF

abundance: once
j_gene: TRBJ2-7
d_gene: NA
len: 14
v_gene: TRBV20-1
CDR3nt: TGCAGTGCTAGTGGGAGGTCAAAAACCTACGAGCAGTACTTC
CDR3aa: CSASGRSKTYEQYF

abundance: NA
j_gene: TRBJ1-6
d_gene: NA
len: 15
v_gene: TRBV19
CDR3nt: TGTGCCAGTACCTTCACTGGGGGTCCGAATTCACCCCTCCACTTT
CDR3aa: CASTFTGGPNSPLHF

abundance: NA
j_gene: TRBJ2-3
d_gene: TRBD2
len: 16
v_gene: TRBV27
CDR3nt: TGTGCCAGCAGTCTAAGACTAGCGGGAGTGGCAGATACGCAGTATTTT
CDR3aa: CASSLRLAGVADTQYF

abundance: NA
j_gene: TRBJ2-7
d_gene: TRBD2
len: 15
v_gene: TRBV10-3
CDR3nt: TGTGCCATCAGTGACCCCGGAGCGGGGAGGTACGAGCAGTACTTC
CDR3aa: CAISDPGAGRYEQYF

abundance: once
j_gene: TRBJ2-7
d_gene: NA
len: 15
v_gene: TRBV6-6
CDR3nt: TGTGCCAGCAGTTACTCGGGATCAGGGGGGGACGAGCAGTACTTC
CDR3aa: CASSYSGSGGDEQYF

abundance: NA
j_gene: TRBJ2-2
d_gene: NA
len: 13
v_gene: TRBV3-1/TRBV3-2
CDR3nt: TGTGCCAGCAGCCCCAGTTACGGCGGGGAGCTGTTTTTT
CDR3aa: CASSPSYGGELFF

abundance: NA
j_gene: TRBJ2-7
d_gene: NA
len: 13
v_gene: TRBV5-5
CDR3nt: TGTGCCAGCAGCTTGTCGTTCGGGTTCGAGCAGTACTTC
CDR3aa: CASSLSFGFEQYF

abundance: once
j_gene: TRBJ1-1
d_gene: NA
len: 16
v_gene: TRBV28
CDR3nt: TGTGCCAGCAGTTCCTTAAAAAGGGGGGTCGGCACTGAAGCTTTCTTT
CDR3aa: CASSSLKRGVGTEAFF

abundance: NA
j_gene: TRBJ1-1
d_gene: TRBD1
len: 14
v_gene: TRBV18
CDR3nt: TGTGCCAGCTCAGCGGACAGGGTTGACACTGAAGCTTTCTTT
CDR3aa: CASSADRVDTEAFF

abundance: few
j_gene: TRBJ1-3
d_gene: NA
len: 14
v_gene: TRBV28
CDR3nt: TGTGCCAGCAGTTTCGTACTATCTGGAAACACCATATATTTT
CDR3aa: CASSFVLSGNTIYF

abundance: NA
j_gene: TRBJ1-5
d_gene: NA
len: 16
v_gene: TRBV10-3
CDR3nt: TGTGCCATCAGTGATCTAGGCGGGGGAAGCAATCAGCCCCAGCATTTT
CDR3aa: CAISDLGGGSNQPQHF